The subject of this entry is one TCR beta chain. TCRdb reprocessed the RT-PCR reads via MiXCR and lists one record per CDR3 protein. In the table there are fewer than 800,000 distinct CDR3 sequences, 11% to 15% of which are singletons. Trimming pared 6 bases from V and 6 bases from J, leaving 18 bases between. The CDR3 runs to 15 residues. From germline, CDR1 is LNHDA and CDR2 SQIVND (reference sequence). This clonotype originated in a female donor in good health, serving as a healthy control. The rearrangement joins TRBV19 to TRBJ2-1; a possible D gene is TRBD1 (5 bases). Sequenced input: memory CD4+ T cells from blood. CDR3 DNA: TGTGCCAGTAGGGTGGGGCAGATGCCCCTCAATGAGCAGTTCTTC. Translation gives CASRVGQMPLNEQFF.